This TCR beta chain was identified in a study of post-analysis software for immune sequencing data. Background on the study: Progressive-relapsing, secondary progressive and relapsing-remitting multiple sclerosis were among the disease courses included. Study results and caveats: Relative to controls, patients had a few TRBV segments at higher frequency, with TRBV5-6, TRBV5-1 and TRBV20-1 among these.

Germline CDR1 is SGHRS and CDR2 is YFSETQ. V was clipped by 3 bases and J by 5 bases; unmatched bases: 6. The CDR3 is 14 amino acids. Unique-molecular-identifier-tagged TCR beta cDNA libraries were used. TCRdb processed the PCR reads anew with MiXCR; each CDR3 protein has one entry. The table records about half a million distinct CDR3 sequences, roughly 34% of them present only once. A remark on this clonotype: The antigen is not known.

The genes are TRBV5-1 and TRBJ2-7; 9 positions agree with TRBD1. The sequence was obtained from a girl aged 2-17 years with multiple sclerosis. Sequenced sample: blood. The CDR3 nucleotides are TGCGCCAGCAGCTACGACAGGGGGGAAGACGAGCAGTACTTC. This codes for CASSYDRGEDEQYF.